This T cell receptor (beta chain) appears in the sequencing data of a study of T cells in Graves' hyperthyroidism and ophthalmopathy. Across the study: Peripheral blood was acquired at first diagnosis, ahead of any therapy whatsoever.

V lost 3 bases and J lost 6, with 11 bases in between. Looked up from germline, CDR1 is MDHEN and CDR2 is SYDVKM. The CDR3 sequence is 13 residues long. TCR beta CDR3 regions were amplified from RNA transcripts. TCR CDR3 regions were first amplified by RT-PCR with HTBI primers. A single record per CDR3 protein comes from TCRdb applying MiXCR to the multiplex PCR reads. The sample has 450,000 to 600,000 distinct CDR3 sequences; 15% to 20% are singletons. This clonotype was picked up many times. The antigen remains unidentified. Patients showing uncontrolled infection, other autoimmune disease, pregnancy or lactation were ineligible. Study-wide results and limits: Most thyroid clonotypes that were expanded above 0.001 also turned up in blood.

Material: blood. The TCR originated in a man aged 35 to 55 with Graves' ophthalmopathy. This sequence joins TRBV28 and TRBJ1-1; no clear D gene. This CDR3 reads CASSFRGGPEAFF. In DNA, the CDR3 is TGTGCCAGCAGTTTTCGGGGAGGGCCTGAAGCTTTCTTT.